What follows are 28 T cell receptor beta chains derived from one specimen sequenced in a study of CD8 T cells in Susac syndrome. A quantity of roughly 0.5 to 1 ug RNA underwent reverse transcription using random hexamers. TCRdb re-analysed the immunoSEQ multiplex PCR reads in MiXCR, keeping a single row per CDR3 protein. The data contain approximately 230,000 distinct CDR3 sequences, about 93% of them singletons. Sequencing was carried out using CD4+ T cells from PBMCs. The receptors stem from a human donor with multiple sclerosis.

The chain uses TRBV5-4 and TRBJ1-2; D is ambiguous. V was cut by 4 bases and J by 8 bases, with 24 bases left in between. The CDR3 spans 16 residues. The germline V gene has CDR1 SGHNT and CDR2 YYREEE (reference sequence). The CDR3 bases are TGTGCCAGCAGCCCCGATATGATATCGACCCGCTCCGGCTACACCTTC. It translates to CASSPDMISTRSGYTF.

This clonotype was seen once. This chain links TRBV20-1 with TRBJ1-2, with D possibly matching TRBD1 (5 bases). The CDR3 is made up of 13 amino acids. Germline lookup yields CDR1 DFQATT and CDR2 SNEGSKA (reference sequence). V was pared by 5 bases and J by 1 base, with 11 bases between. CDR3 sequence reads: CSASRGVNYGYTF. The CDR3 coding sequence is TGCAGTGCTTCTCGGGGGGTTAACTATGGCTACACCTTC.

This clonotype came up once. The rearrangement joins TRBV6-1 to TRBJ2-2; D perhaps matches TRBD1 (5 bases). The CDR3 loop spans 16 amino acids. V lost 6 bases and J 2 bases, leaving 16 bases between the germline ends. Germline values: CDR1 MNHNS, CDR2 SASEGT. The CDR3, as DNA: TGTGCCAGCAGGAACGACAGATTAGATAACACCGGGGAGCTGTTTTTT. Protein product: CASRNDRLDNTGELFF.

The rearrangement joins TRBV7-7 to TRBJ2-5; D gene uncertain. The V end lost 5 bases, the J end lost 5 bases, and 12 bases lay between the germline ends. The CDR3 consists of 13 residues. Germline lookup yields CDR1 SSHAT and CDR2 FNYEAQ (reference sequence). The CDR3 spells CASSRAGPETQYF. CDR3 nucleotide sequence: TGTGCCAGCAGCCGCGCTGGCCCGGAGACCCAGTACTTC.

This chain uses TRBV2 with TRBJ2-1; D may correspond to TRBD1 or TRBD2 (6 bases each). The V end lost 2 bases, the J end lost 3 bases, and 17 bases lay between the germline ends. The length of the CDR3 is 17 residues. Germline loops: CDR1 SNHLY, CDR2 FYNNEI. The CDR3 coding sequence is TGTGCCAGCAGTGAAACTTCGGGGGCGGGCTTCTACAATGAGCAGTTCTTC. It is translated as CASSETSGAGFYNEQFF. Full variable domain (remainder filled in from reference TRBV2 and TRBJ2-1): EPEVTQTPSHQVTQMGQEVILRCVPISNHLYFYWYRQILGQKVEFLVSFYNNEISEKSEIFDDQFSVERPDGSNFTLKIRSTKLEDSAMYFCASSETSGAGFYNEQFFGPGTRLTVL.

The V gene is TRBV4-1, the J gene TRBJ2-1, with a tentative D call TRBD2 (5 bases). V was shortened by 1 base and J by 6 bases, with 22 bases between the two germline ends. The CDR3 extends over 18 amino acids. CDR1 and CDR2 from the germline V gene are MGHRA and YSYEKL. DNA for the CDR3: TGCGCCAGCAGCCAAGGTGGACCACTTAGCGTATGGGGCAATGAGCAGTTCTTC. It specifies CASSQGGPLSVWGNEQFF.

CDR3: CASSPPGVAGGPRNTGELFF. CDR3 DNA sequence: TGTGCCAGCAGCCCCCCTGGGGTAGCGGGGGGGCCGAGGAACACCGGGGAGCTGTTTTTT. J is TRBJ2-2 and V is TRBV12-3 or TRBV12-4; 11 nucleotides line up with TRBD2. The V gene end was trimmed by 6 bases and the J gene end by 1 base; junction bases not matched to a gene: 16. The CDR3 loop spans 20 amino acids.

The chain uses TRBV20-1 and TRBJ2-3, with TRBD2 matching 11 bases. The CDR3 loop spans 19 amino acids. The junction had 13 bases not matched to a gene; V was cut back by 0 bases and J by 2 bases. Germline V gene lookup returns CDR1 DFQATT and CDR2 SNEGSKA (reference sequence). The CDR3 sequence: CSARDPRLPSGGSTDTQYF. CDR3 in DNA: TGCAGTGCTAGAGATCCTCGCCTACCTAGCGGGGGGTCCACAGATACGCAGTATTTT.

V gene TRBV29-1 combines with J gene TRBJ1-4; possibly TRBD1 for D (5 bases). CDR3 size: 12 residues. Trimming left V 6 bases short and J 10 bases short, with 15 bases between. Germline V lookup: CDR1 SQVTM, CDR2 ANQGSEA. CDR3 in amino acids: CSVELGAGKLFF. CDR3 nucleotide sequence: TGCAGCGTAGAACTCGGGGCGGGAAAACTGTTTTTT.

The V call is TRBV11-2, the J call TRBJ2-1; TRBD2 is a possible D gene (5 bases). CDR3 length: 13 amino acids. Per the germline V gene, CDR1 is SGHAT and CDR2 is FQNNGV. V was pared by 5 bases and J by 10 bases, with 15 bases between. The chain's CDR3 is CASSEMGRGEQFF. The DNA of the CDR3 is TGTGCCAGCAGCGAGATGGGCCGGGGAGAGCAGTTCTTC.

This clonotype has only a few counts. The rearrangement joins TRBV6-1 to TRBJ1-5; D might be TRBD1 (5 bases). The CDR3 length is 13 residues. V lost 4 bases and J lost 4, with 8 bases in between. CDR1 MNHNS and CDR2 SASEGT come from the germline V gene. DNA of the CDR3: TGTGCCAGCAGTGGGACAAGGAATCAGCCCCAGCATTTT. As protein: CASSGTRNQPQHF.

The DNA for the CDR3 is TGTGCCAGCAGTCTTACAGGGGGGGCCAACGTCCTGACTTTC. Translated: CASSLTGGANVLTF. V gene TRBV7-9 combines with J gene TRBJ2-6, with D maybe TRBD1 (6 bases). Trimming took 6 bases from V and 4 from J, leaving 10 bases between them. Germline lookup yields CDR1 SEHNR and CDR2 FQNEAQ (reference sequence). This CDR3 is 14 amino acids long.

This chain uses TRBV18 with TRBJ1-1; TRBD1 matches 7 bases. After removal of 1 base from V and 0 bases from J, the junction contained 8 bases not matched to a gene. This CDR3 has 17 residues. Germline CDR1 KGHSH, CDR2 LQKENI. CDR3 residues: CASSPLFSRGLNTEAFF. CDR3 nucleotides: TGTGCCAGCTCACCACTTTTCTCTAGGGGGCTGAACACTGAAGCTTTCTTT.

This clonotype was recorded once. CDR3 in amino acids: CASSLGHRGYEQYV. The CDR3 nucleotides are TGTGCCAGCAGCTTAGGCCACAGGGGCTACGAGCAGTACGTC. The chain carries TRBV13 and TRBJ2-7; 7 positions agree with TRBD1. Germline CDR1 and CDR2: PRHDT and FYEKMQ (reference sequence). The CDR3 spans 14 residues. Trimming took 0 bases from V and 3 from J; bases not matched to a gene: 2.

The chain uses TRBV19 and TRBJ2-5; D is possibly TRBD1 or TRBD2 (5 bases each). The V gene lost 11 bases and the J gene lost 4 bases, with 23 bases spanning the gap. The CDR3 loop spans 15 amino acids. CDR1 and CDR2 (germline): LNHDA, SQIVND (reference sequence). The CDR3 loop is CAVSGGTPTGETQYF. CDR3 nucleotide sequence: TGTGCCGTTAGTGGTGGGACCCCGACCGGAGAGACCCAGTACTTC.

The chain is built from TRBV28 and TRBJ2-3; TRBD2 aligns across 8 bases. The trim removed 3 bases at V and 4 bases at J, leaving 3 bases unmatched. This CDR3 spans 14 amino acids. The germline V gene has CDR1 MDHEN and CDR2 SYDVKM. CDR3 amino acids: CASSFGGVPDTQYF. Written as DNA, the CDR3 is TGTGCCAGCAGTTTCGGGGGGGTCCCAGATACGCAGTATTTT.

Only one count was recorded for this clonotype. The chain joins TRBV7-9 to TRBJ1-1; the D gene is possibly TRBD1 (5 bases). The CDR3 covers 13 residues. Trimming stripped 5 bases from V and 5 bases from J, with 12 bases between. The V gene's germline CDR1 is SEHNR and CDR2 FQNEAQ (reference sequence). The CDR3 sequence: CASSPRGPTEAFF. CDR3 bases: TGTGCCAGCAGCCCTAGGGGTCCAACTGAAGCTTTCTTT.

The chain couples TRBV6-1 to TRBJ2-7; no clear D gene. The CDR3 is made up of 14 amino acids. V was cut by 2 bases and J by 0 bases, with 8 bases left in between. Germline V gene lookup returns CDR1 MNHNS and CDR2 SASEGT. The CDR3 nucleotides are TGTGCCAGCAGTGAACTCTGGAGCTCCTACGAGCAGTACGTC. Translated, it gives CASSELWSSYEQYV.

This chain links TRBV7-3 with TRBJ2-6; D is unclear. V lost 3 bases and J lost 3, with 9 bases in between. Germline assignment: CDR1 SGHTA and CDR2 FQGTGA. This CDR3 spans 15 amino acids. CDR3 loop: CASSLSRVGANVLTF. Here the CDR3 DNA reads TGTGCCAGCAGCTTGTCCCGGGTTGGGGCCAACGTCCTGACTTTC.

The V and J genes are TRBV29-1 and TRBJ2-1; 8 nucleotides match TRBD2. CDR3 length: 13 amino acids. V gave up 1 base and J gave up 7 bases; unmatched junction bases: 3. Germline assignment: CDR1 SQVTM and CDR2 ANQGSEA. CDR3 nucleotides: TGCAGCGTTGAAGGCGGACTAGCTAATGAGCAGTTCTTC. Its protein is CSVEGGLANEQFF.

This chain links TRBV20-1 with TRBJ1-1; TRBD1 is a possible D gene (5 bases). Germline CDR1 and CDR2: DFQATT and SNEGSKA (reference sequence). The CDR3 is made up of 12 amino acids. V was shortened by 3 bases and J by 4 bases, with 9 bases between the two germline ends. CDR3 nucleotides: TGCAGTGCTAGTAGGAGGGGCACTGAAGCTTTCTTT. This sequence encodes CSASRRGTEAFF.

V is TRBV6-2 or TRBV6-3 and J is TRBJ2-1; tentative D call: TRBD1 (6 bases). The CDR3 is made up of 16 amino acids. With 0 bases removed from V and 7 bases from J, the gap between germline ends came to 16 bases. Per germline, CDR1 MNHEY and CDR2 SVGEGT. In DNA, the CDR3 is TGTGCCAGCAGTTACTCGATGGGGGCCCCACTAAATGAGCAGTTCTTC. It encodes CASSYSMGAPLNEQFF.

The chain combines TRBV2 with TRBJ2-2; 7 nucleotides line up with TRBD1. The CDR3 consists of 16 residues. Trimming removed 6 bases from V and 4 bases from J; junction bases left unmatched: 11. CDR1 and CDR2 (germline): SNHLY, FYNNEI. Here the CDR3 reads CASRGIWTGGTGELFF. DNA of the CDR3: TGTGCCAGCAGGGGGATATGGACAGGAGGCACCGGGGAGCTGTTTTTT.

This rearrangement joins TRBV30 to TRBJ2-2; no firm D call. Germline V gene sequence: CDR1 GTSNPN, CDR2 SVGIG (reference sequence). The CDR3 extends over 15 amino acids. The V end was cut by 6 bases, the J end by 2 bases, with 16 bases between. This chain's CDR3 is CACPLSPSNTGELFF. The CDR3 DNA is TGTGCCTGTCCCCTCAGCCCAAGCAACACCGGGGAGCTGTTTTTT.

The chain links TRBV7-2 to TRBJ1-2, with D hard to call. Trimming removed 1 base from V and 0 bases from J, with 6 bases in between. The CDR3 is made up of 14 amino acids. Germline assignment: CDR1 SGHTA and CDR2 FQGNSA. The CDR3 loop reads CASSLGVANYGYTF. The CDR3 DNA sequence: TGTGCCAGCAGCTTAGGAGTAGCTAACTATGGCTACACCTTC.

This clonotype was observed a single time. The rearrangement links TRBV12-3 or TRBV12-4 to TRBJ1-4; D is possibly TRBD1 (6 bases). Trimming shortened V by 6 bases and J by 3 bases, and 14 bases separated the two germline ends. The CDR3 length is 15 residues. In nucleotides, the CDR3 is TGTGCCAGCAGCCTGCTACAGGGTCCTAATGAAAAACTGTTTTTT. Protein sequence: CASSLLQGPNEKLFF.

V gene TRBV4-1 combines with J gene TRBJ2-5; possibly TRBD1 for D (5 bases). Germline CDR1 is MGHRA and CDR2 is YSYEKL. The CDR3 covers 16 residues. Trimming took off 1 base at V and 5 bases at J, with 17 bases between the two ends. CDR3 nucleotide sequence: TGCGCCAGCAGCCAAGGGTTGACAGTGCCCACCGAGACCCAGTACTTC. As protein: CASSQGLTVPTETQYF.

In nucleotides, the CDR3 is TGTGCCAGCAGCCAAGATAGGTTCGGGGTCCAAGCTTTCTTT. It encodes CASSQDRFGVQAFF. This chain uses TRBV3-1 with TRBJ1-1, with D uncertain. CDR1 is LGHDT and CDR2 is YNNKEL in the germline V gene (reference sequence). The CDR3 is made up of 14 amino acids. Deletions cut 0 bases from V and 9 bases from J, with 14 bases between. Variable domain in full (rest from reference TRBV3-1 and TRBJ1-1): DTAVSQTPKYLVTQMGNDKSIKCEQNLGHDTMYWYKQDSKKFLKIMFSYNNKELIINETVPNRFSPKSPDKAHLNLHINSLELGDSAVYFCASSQDRFGVQAFFGQGTRLTVV.